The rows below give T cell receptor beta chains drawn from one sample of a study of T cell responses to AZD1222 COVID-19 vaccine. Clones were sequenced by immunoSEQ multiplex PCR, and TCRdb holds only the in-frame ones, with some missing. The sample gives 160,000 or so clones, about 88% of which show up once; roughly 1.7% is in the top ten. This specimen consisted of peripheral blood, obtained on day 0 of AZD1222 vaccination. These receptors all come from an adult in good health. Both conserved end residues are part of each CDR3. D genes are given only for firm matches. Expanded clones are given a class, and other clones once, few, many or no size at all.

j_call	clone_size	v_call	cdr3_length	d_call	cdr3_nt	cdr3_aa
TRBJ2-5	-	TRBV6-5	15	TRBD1	TGTGCCAGCAGTTGGTCCAGGACAGGGGGAGAGACCCAGTACTTC	CASSWSRTGGETQYF
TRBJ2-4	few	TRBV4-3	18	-	TGCGCCAGCAGCCAAGAAAGTCCCTTGACAGTAGCCAAAAACATTCAGTACTTC	CASSQESPLTVAKNIQYF
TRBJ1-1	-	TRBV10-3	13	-	TGTGCCATCAGAGAACAGGAGAACACTGAAGCTTTCTTT	CAIREQENTEAFF
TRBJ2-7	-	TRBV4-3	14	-	TGCGCCAGCAGCCAAGAATCGGACCTAGGCGAGCAGTACTTC	CASSQESDLGEQYF
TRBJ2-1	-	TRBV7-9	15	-	TGTGCCAGCACTCCGGGGTCGACCTGGAGCAATGAGCAGTTCTTC	CASTPGSTWSNEQFF
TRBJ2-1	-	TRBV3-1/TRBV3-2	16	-	TGTGCCAGCAGCCAAGATAAACCGCCGGTTGCAGGAGAGCAGTTCTTC	CASSQDKPPVAGEQFF
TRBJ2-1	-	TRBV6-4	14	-	TGTGCCACCATTCCAATCCGCTCCTACAATGAGCAGTTCTTC	CATIPIRSYNEQFF
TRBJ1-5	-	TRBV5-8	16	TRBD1	TGTGCCAGCAGCTTGGCCGGGACAGGGGGCAATCAGCCCCAGCATTTT	CASSLAGTGGNQPQHF
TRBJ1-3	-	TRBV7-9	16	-	TGTGCCAGCAGCTTTGCGTGGGGGAAAGGGGGAAACACCATATATTTT	CASSFAWGKGGNTIYF
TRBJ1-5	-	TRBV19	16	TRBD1	TGTGCCAGTACTCCCGGGACAGGCTCTTCTCGGGGGCCCCAGCATTTT	CASTPGTGSSRGPQHF
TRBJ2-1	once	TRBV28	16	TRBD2	TGTGCCAGCAGTTTAAACGCGGGAGAGTCCTACAATGAGCAGTTCTTC	CASSLNAGESYNEQFF
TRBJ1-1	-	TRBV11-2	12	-	TGTGCCAGCAGCTTATTGGGTAGTGAAGCTTTCTTT	CASSLLGSEAFF
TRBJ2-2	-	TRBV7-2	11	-	TGTGCCAGCGAGCGCACCGGGGAGCTGTTTTTT	CASERTGELFF
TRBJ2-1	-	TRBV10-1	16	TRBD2	TGCGCCAGCAGTGACCGCCCAGCGGGGGGCTACAATGAGCAGTTCTTC	CASSDRPAGGYNEQFF
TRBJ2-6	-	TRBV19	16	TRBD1	TGTGCCAGTAGTATAAACAGGGGGCCTGGGGCCAACGTCCTGACTTTC	CASSINRGPGANVLTF
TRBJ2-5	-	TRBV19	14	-	TGTGCCAGTACCCCCGGGATAAGTAGCGAGACCCAGTACTTC	CASTPGISSETQYF
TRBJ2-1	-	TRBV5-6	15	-	TGTGCCAGCACCAACGGGCCCACAGGGCCCAATGAGCAGTTCTTC	CASTNGPTGPNEQFF
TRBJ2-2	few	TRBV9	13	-	TGTGCCAGCAGCTCCACTAGTTCGGGGGAGCTGTTTTTT	CASSSTSSGELFF
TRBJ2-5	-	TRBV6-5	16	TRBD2	TGTGCCAGCAGTTATTCGTGGGCTAGCGGACAAGAGACCCAGTACTTC	CASSYSWASGQETQYF
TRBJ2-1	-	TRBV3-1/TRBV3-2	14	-	TGTGCCAGCAGCCAAGGAGACTGCGACAATGAGCAGTTCTTC	CASSQGDCDNEQFF
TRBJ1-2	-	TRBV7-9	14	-	TGTGCCAGCAGCTTATTGTCAGCAGGGGAAGGGTACACCTTC	CASSLLSAGEGYTF
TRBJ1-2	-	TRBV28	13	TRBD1	TGTGCCAGCGGGACAGGGGGCAGCTATGGCTACACCTTC	CASGTGGSYGYTF
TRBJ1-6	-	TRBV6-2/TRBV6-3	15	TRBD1	TGTGCCAGCAGCACGACAGGGGGCCGTTATTCACCCCTCCACTTT	CASSTTGGRYSPLHF
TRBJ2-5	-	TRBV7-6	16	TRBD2	TGTGCCAGCAGCTTAGAATTCAGCGGGAGGGAAGAGACCCAGTACTTC	CASSLEFSGREETQYF
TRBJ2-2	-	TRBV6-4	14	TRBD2	TGTGCCAGCAGTGCTAGCGGGAGCACCGGGGAGCTGTTTTTT	CASSASGSTGELFF
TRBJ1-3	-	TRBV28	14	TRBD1	TGTGCCAGCAGCCTTTCCGGGACAGGGAACACCATATATTTT	CASSLSGTGNTIYF
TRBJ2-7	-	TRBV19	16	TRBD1	TGTGCCAGTAGTGATCCCCGTTGGGACAGGACCTACGAGCAGTACTTC	CASSDPRWDRTYEQYF
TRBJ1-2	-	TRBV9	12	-	TGTGCCAGCAGCCTGGTGGGGGGGACGGATCACTTC	CASSLVGGTDHF
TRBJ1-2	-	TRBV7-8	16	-	TGTGCCAGCAGCTTAGCGGGGGTGGAGGGCCGCTATGGCTACACCTTC	CASSLAGVEGRYGYTF
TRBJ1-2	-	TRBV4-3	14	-	TGCGCCAGCAGCCAAGTTGCGGGGCTCAATGGCTACACCTTC	CASSQVAGLNGYTF
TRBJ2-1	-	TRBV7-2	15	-	TGTGCCAGCAGCTTAGCCTCCGCGCCTAACAATGAGCAGTTCTTC	CASSLASAPNNEQFF
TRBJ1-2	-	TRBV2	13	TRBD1	TGTGCCAGCAGTGTTCAGGGGGGCGCTGGCTACACCTTC	CASSVQGGAGYTF
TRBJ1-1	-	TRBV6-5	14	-	TGTGCCAGCAGTTACTCGGAGGGGACCACTGAAGCTTTCTTT	CASSYSEGTTEAFF
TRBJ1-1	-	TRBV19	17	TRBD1	TGTGCCAGTAGTATAGCTTGGCGGACAGGTCCGAACACTGAAGCTTTCTTT	CASSIAWRTGPNTEAFF
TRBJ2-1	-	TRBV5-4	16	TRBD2	TGTGCCAGCAGCCCGACGGCGAAGGCTAGCGGGAATGAGCAGTTCTTC	CASSPTAKASGNEQFF
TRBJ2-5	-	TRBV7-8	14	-	TGTGCCAGCAGCCCCCCACGCGGCCAAGAGACCCAGTACTTC	CASSPPRGQETQYF
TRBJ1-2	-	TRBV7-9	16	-	TGTGCCAGCAGCTTCCTGGGCAGTGGTCACGACAATGGCTACACCTTC	CASSFLGSGHDNGYTF
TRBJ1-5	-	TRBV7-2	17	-	TGTGCCAGCAGCTACTCAGTGGGGACACAGGGACATCAGCCCCAGCATTTT	CASSYSVGTQGHQPQHF
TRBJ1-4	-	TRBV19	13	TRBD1	TGTGCCACCGCGGACAGGCCCGGAGAAAAACTGTTTTTT	CATADRPGEKLFF
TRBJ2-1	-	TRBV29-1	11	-	TGCAGCGCCGACCGGGGGAATGAGCAGTTCTTC	CSADRGNEQFF
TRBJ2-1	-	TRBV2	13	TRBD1	TGTGCCAGCGACAGGGGAGTTGTTAATGAGCAGTTCTTC	CASDRGVVNEQFF
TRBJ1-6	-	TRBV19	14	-	TGTGCCAGTAGTAATGTTGTGTTCGATTCACCCCTCCACTTT	CASSNVVFDSPLHF
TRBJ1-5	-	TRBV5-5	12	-	TGTGCCAGCAGCCAACAGGATCAGCCCCAGCATTTT	CASSQQDQPQHF
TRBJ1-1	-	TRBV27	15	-	TGTGCCAGCAGTTTATCGCCACCCGGGAACACTGAAGCTTTCTTT	CASSLSPPGNTEAFF
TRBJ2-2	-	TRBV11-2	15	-	TGTGCCAGCAGCTTAGTACTAGCCCCCACCGGGGAGCTGTTTTTT	CASSLVLAPTGELFF
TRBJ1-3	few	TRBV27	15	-	TGTGCCAGCAGTTTATTGGGCAGGGCTGGAAACACCATATATTTT	CASSLLGRAGNTIYF
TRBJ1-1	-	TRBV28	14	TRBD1	TGTGCCAGCAGGACAGGGGGCGCGGGCACTGAAGCTTTCTTT	CASRTGGAGTEAFF
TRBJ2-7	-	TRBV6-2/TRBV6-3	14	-	TGTGCCAGCAGTTATTCCGAGGTCTCCTACGAGCAGTACTTC	CASSYSEVSYEQYF
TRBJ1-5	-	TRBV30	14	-	TGTGCCTGGAGTTTGGCAGGGTTTAATCAGCCCCAGCATTTT	CAWSLAGFNQPQHF
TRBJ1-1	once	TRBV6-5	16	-	TGTGCCAGCAGTTACTCGCAGGTCCGAAGGAACACTGAAGCTTTCTTT	CASSYSQVRRNTEAFF
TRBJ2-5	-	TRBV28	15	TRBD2	TGTGCCAGCACCGTAGCGGGAGCGTCGAAGGAGACCCAGTACTTC	CASTVAGASKETQYF
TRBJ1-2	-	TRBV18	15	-	TGTGCCAGCTCAGCCAAGGAGGGAGTCCTCTATGGCTACACCTTC	CASSAKEGVLYGYTF
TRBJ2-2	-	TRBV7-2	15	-	TGTGCCAGCAGCGGGACCCGGGGAGACACCGGGGAGCTGTTTTTT	CASSGTRGDTGELFF
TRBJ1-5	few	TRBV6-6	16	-	TGTGCCAGCAGTTACTCGGGGGGAGAGGGCAATCAGCCCCAGCATTTT	CASSYSGGEGNQPQHF
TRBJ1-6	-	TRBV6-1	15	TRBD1	TGTGCCAGCAGTGAATCGACAGGGCGATCCTCACCCCTCCACTTT	CASSESTGRSSPLHF
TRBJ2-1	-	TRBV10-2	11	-	TGCGCCAGCAGTGTAAGCCATGAGCAGTTCTTC	CASSVSHEQFF
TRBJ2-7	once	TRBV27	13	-	TGTGCCAGCAGTTTAATCGGACGCTACGAGCAGTACTTC	CASSLIGRYEQYF
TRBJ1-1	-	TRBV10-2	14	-	TGCGCCAGCAGTGAGCCTCTTGTAGGGTCTGAAGCTTTCTTT	CASSEPLVGSEAFF
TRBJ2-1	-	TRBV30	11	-	TGTGCCTGGAGTGTCGGAACTGATCTGTTCTTC	CAWSVGTDLFF
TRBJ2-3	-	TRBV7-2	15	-	TGTGCCAGCAGCTCAAACCGGGCCCCAGGGGATACGCAGTATTTT	CASSSNRAPGDTQYF